This TCR beta chain derives from a study of blood T cell repertoires in COVID-19. Study context: The cDNA or gDNA used as material had been derived from T cells, B-cell-depleted T cells, or PBMCs.

Original processing notes: Amplified reference gene primers provided the basis for estimating nucleated cell counts. Generated by immunoSEQ multiplex PCR, the TCRdb table keeps only in-frame clones and is missing some. Clone size and V and J calls were adopted from that table, with D and trimming inferred from the DNA. There are approximately 230,000 clones in the sample; 88% occur only once, and about 1.3% lies in the top ten. The CDR3 extends over 14 amino acids. Germline trimming cut 11 bases from V and 7 bases from J; bases unmatched to any gene: 12. Germline V gene sequence: CDR1 KGHDR, CDR2 SFDVKD.

The receptor was derived from a man older than 75 with acute or convalescent COVID-19. The genes are TRBV24-1 and TRBJ2-4; TRBD1 agrees at 8 bases. Input material: peripheral blood. CDR3 residues: CAIIIGTGANIQYF. Here the CDR3 DNA reads TGTGCCATCATCATAGGGACAGGTGCGAACATTCAGTACTTC.